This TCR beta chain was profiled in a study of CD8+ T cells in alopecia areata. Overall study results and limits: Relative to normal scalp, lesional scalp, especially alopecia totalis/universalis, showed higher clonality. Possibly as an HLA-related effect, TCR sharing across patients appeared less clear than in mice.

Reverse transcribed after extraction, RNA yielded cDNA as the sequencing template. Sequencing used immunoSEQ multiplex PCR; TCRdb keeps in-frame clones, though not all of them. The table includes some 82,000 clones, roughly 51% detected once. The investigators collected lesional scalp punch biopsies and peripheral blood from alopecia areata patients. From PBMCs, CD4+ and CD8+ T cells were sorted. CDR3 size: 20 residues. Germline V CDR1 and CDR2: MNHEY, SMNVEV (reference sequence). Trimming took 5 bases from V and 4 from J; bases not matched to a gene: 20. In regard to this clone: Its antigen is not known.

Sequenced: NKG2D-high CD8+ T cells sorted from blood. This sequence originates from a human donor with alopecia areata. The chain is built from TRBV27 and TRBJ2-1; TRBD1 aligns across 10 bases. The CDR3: CASSGTGDSGAAAGYNEQFF. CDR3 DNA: TGTGCCAGCAGTGGGACAGGGGATAGCGGGGCGGCCGCAGGTTACAATGAGCAGTTCTTC.